This T cell receptor (beta chain) was recorded in a study of blood T cells in healthy people across ages. Alongside a J-beta primer mix, a sample-barcoded 5' primer served in a second PCR lasting about 7 to 12 cycles. TCRdb reprocessed the 5' RACE reads via MiXCR and lists one record per CDR3 protein. The table lists just over 1 million distinct CDR3 sequences, over 35% of them singletons, with approximately 17% in the top ten. This clonotype appeared a few times. What it binds is not known. CDR3 length: 14 residues. The V and J ends lost 5 bases and 5 bases respectively, with 14 bases between them. Germline loops: CDR1 SGHRS, CDR2 YFSETQ. Overall study findings and caveats: Higher diversity and more naive CD4+ cells were features of long-lived donors, compared to aged donors.

Sequencing was carried out using blood. The V gene is TRBV5-1, the J gene TRBJ2-1; the D gene is possibly TRBD2 (5 bases). The TCR was taken from a woman in her sixties or seventies in good health. Here the CDR3 reads CASRFLALDNEQFF. The CDR3 DNA sequence: TGCGCCAGCAGATTCCTAGCCCTTGACAATGAGCAGTTCTTC.